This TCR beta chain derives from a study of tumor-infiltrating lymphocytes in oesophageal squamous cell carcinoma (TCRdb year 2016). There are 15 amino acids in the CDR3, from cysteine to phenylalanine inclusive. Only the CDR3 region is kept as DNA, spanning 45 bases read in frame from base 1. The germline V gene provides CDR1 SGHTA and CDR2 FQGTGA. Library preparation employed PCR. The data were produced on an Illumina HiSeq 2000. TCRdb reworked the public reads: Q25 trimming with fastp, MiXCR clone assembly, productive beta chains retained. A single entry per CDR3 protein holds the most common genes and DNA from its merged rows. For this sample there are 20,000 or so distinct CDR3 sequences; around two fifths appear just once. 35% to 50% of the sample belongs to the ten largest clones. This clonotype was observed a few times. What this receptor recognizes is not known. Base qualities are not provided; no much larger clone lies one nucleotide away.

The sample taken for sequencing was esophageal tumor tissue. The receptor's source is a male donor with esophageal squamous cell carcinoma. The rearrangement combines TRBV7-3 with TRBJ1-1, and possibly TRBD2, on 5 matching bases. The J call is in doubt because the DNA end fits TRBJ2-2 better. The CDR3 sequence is CASSLGLAHTGELFF. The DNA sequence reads TGTGCCAGCAGCTTAGGTCTAGCACACACCGGGGAGCTGTTTTTT.